These 25 T cell receptor beta chains came from one sample sequenced in a study of blood T cell repertoires in COVID-19. Libraries were prepared by immunoSEQ multiplex PCR; TCRdb keeps only in-frame clonotypes and omits some of them. The table has 150,000 to 190,000 clones, 80% to 90% seen once. Sequenced sample: peripheral blood. The receptors stem from a woman in her sixties or seventies with acute or convalescent COVID-19.

CDR3 amino acids: CASSGARGLNGYTF. CDR3 in DNA: TGTGCCAGTAGTGGGGCAAGGGGACTGAATGGCTACACCTTC. The chain carries TRBV19 and TRBJ1-2, with D possibly matching TRBD1 (5 bases). CDR1 LNHDA and CDR2 SQIVND come from the germline V gene (reference sequence). With 5 bases removed from V and 6 bases from J, the gap between germline ends came to 16 bases. The CDR3 loop spans 14 amino acids.

V usage is TRBV19 and J usage is TRBJ1-5; tentative D call: TRBD1 (5 bases). The CDR3 consists of 16 residues. Trimming shortened V by 2 bases and J by 0 bases, and 11 bases separated the two germline ends. Germline V CDR1 and CDR2: LNHDA, SQIVND (reference sequence). The CDR3 sequence is CASSISAGRSNQPQHF. CDR3 nucleotide sequence: TGTGCCAGTAGTATAAGCGCAGGGCGTAGCAATCAGCCCCAGCATTTT.

The V gene is TRBV18, the J gene TRBJ1-3, with D possibly TRBD1 on 5 matching bases. In germline, CDR1 is KGHSH, CDR2 LQKENI. The CDR3 runs to 17 residues. With 3 bases removed from V and 2 bases from J, the gap between germline ends came to 17 bases. DNA for the CDR3: TGTGCCAGCTCACCGCCCGGGGGGTTTAGACCTGGAAACACCATATATTTT. Translated: CASSPPGGFRPGNTIYF.

The chain combines TRBV5-1 with TRBJ2-2, with D uncertain. The V and J ends lost 0 bases and 6 bases respectively, with 6 bases between them. The CDR3 runs 13 residues. Germline loops: CDR1 SGHRS, CDR2 YFSETQ. DNA for the CDR3: TGCGCCAGCAGCTTGGGTCTTTCCGGGGAGCTGTTTTTT. Protein: CASSLGLSGELFF.

The rearrangement links TRBV5-1 to TRBJ2-1, with D perhaps TRBD2 (6 bases). Deletions cut 4 bases from V and 10 bases from J, with 24 bases between. CDR1 SGHRS and CDR2 YFSETQ come from the germline V gene. The CDR3 has 16 amino acids. The CDR3 nucleotides read TGCGCCAGCAGCGACTCTAGCGCGGGAAGGGTGGAGGAGCAGTTCTTC. Protein product: CASSDSSAGRVEEQFF.

This clone has just one count. The rearrangement joins TRBV9 to TRBJ2-3; TRBD1 is a possible D gene (6 bases). The germline CDR1 and CDR2 sequences are SGDLS and YYNGEE. V was pared by 3 bases and J by 1 base, with 12 bases between. The CDR3 has 15 residues. The DNA of the CDR3 is TGTGCCAGCAGCGCCCCGACAGGTCGCACAGATACGCAGTATTTT. This gives the protein CASSAPTGRTDTQYF.

The rearrangement uses TRBV19 and TRBJ2-2, with 7 bases lining up with TRBD2. Germline lookup yields CDR1 LNHDA and CDR2 SQIVND (reference sequence). Trimming took 4 bases from V and 4 from J; bases not matched to a gene: 9. The CDR3 runs to 16 residues. The CDR3 loop reads CASSTGTIWSTGELFF. For the CDR3, the DNA is TGTGCCAGTAGTACCGGGACTATTTGGTCCACCGGGGAGCTGTTTTTT.

J is TRBJ1-6 and V is TRBV2, with TRBD1 matching over 9 bases. The CDR3 consists of 15 residues. The germline V gene encodes CDR1 SNHLY and CDR2 FYNNEI. J gave up 7 bases and V 7 bases, and 8 bases lay outside the gene matches. CDR3 sequence reads: CASIQWGTGNSPLHF. The CDR3 DNA reads as TGTGCCAGCATCCAGTGGGGGACAGGGAATTCACCCCTCCACTTT.

This chain links TRBV19 with TRBJ1-2; D not certain. CDR3 length equals 13 residues. Looked up from germline, CDR1 is LNHDA and CDR2 is SQIVND (reference sequence). The germline V and J ends were trimmed by 10 bases and 1 base, with 13 bases remaining between them. The CDR3 reads CATANEFNYGYTF. CDR3 sequence (DNA): TGTGCCACCGCCAATGAGTTTAACTATGGCTACACCTTC.

The rearrangement links TRBV7-9 to TRBJ1-3; a possible D gene is TRBD1 (6 bases). Germline loops: CDR1 SEHNR, CDR2 FQNEAQ (reference sequence). This CDR3 is built from 19 residues. Trimming took 5 bases from V and 3 from J, leaving 26 bases between them. CDR3 sequence reads: CASSPSTYRVGVGGNTIYF. CDR3 bases: TGTGCCAGCAGCCCGAGCACCTACAGGGTCGGGGTTGGTGGAAACACCATATATTTT.

The chain links TRBV28 to TRBJ1-5; D is possibly TRBD1 (5 bases). The CDR3 spans 15 residues. Germline V CDR1 and CDR2: MDHEN, SYDVKM. Trimming shortened V by 3 bases and J by 5 bases, and 14 bases separated the two germline ends. The CDR3 DNA is TGTGCCAGCAGTTTGATTACGACAGCCCATCAGCCCCAGCATTTT. This encodes CASSLITTAHQPQHF.

The CDR3 region has the DNA TGTGCCAGCCGCCGAGGACAAACGAACTATGGCTACACCTTC. Translated: CASRRGQTNYGYTF. The chain uses TRBV7-9 and TRBJ1-2; possibly TRBD1 for D (5 bases). The CDR3 is made up of 14 amino acids. CDR1 and CDR2 (germline): SEHNR, FQNEAQ (reference sequence). Between the trimmed V and J ends, which lost 8 bases and 2 bases, there was a span of 15 bases.

This clone was counted a single time. The V and J genes are TRBV11-2 and TRBJ2-5; 7 bases line up with TRBD2. This CDR3 has 13 amino acids. Germline CDR1 SGHAT, CDR2 FQNNGV. J gave up 4 bases and V 1 base, and 0 bases lay outside the gene matches. The CDR3 coding sequence is TGTGCCAGCAGCTTAGGCGGGAGAGAGACCCAGTACTTC. Amino acids: CASSLGGRETQYF.

This clone was observed once. V usage is TRBV6-5 and J usage is TRBJ2-5, with TRBD2 matching over 11 bases. CDR3 length: 16 residues. V lost 2 bases, J lost 7 bases, and 9 bases stayed unmatched. The germline gives CDR1 MNHEY, CDR2 SVGAGI. CDR3 loop: CASSYGLAGGRGTQYF. The CDR3 bases are TGTGCCAGCAGTTACGGGCTAGCGGGGGGCAGGGGGACCCAGTACTTC.

The gene calls are TRBV19 and TRBJ2-2; 9 nucleotides align to TRBD2. Germline V gene sequence: CDR1 LNHDA, CDR2 SQIVND (reference sequence). V trimming: 1 base; J trimming: 2 bases; junction bases outside the gene matches: 5. The CDR3 has 17 residues. The CDR3 reads CASSIGTGTSNTGELFF. In DNA, the CDR3 is TGTGCCAGTAGTATAGGGACCGGGACTAGCAACACCGGGGAGCTGTTTTTT.

The chain links TRBV11-2 to TRBJ2-7; 12 positions agree with TRBD1. In germline, CDR1 is SGHAT, CDR2 FQNNGV. The CDR3 totals 15 residues. Losses at the gene ends were 5 bases for V and 6 bases for J; bases not matched to a gene: 8. The CDR3: CASSRGQGAFSEQYF. DNA of the CDR3: TGTGCCAGCAGCCGGGGACAGGGGGCGTTTTCCGAGCAGTACTTC.

The chain recombines TRBV7-2 with TRBJ1-5; 7 bases are shared with TRBD1. V gave up 5 bases and J gave up 1 base; unmatched junction bases: 11. CDR1 and CDR2 (germline): SGHTA, FQGNSA. The CDR3 is 17 amino acids. This chain's CDR3 is CASSPRQGRGSNQPQHF. Written as DNA, the CDR3 is TGTGCCAGCAGCCCCAGACAGGGAAGAGGGAGCAATCAGCCCCAGCATTTT.

The V and J genes are TRBV3-1 (or the pseudogene TRBV3-2) and TRBJ1-5; no definite D call. Germline CDR1 is LGHDT and CDR2 is YNNKEL (reference sequence). Trimming cost V 3 bases and J 5 bases, with 8 bases left between them. The CDR3 runs to 13 residues. The CDR3 sequence is CASSHAGDQPQHF. The CDR3, as DNA: TGTGCCAGCAGCCATGCGGGAGATCAGCCCCAGCATTTT.

The chain links TRBV19 to TRBJ2-3; TRBD2 matches at 12 bases. With V trimmed by 6 bases and J by 4 bases, 11 bases remained unmatched. This CDR3 region has 17 residues. Looked up from germline, CDR1 is LNHDA and CDR2 is SQIVND (reference sequence). This CDR3 is CASSSGPSGGAADTQYF. Here the CDR3 DNA reads TGTGCCAGTAGCTCCGGCCCTAGCGGGGGGGCGGCAGATACGCAGTATTTT.

V usage is TRBV6-5 and J usage is TRBJ1-2, with 8 bases lining up with TRBD1. The CDR3 is 13 amino acids. Germline values: CDR1 MNHEY, CDR2 SVGAGI. The junction had 6 bases not matched to a gene; V was cut back by 5 bases and J by 7 bases. In DNA form, the CDR3 reads TGTGCCAGCAGTAATCAGGGGGCGGGTGGCTACACCTTC. It yields the protein CASSNQGAGGYTF.

V gene TRBV29-1 combines with J gene TRBJ2-5; 7 bases line up with TRBD1. The CDR3 totals 13 residues. Germline values: CDR1 SQVTM, CDR2 ANQGSEA. The V gene end was trimmed by 7 bases and the J gene end by 1 base; junction bases not matched to a gene: 6. CDR3 coding DNA: TGCAGCGGTGGTGGACAGGCCCAAGAGACCCAGTACTTC. This translates into CSGGGQAQETQYF. The full variable domain, its missing parts supplied by reference TRBV29-1 and TRBJ2-5, is SAVISQKPSRDICQRGTSLTIQCQVDSQVTMMFWYRQQPGQSLTLIATANQGSEATYESGFVIDKFPISRPNLTFSTLTVSNMSPEDSSIYLCSGGGQAQETQYFGPGTRLLVL.

The J gene is TRBJ2-1, the V gene TRBV29-1; maybe TRBD1 (7 bases). The CDR3 contains 12 residues. V lost 3 bases and J 8 bases, leaving 11 bases between the germline ends. Per the germline V gene, CDR1 is SQVTM and CDR2 is ANQGSEA. The CDR3, as DNA: TGCAGCGTTGACCAGGGGGGTGATGAGCAGTTCTTC. Translation: CSVDQGGDEQFF.

The DNA for the CDR3 is TGTGCCAGCAGCTACGGTACGAACACCGGGGAGCTGTTTTTT. Protein: CASSYGTNTGELFF. The chain links TRBV5-4 to TRBJ2-2, with no clear D. Per the germline V gene, CDR1 is SGHNT and CDR2 is YYREEE (reference sequence). The CDR3 consists of 14 residues. V lost 3 bases and J 0 bases, leaving 6 bases between the germline ends.

This chain joins TRBV7-2 and TRBJ2-7; 8 nucleotides line up with TRBD2. V trimming: 3 bases; J trimming: 3 bases; junction bases outside the gene matches: 4. This CDR3 is built from 14 residues. In germline, CDR1 is SGHTA, CDR2 FQGNSA. The CDR3: CASSLVGGGYEQYF. The CDR3 DNA sequence: TGTGCCAGCAGCTTGGTCGGGGGGGGCTACGAGCAGTACTTC.

The V gene is TRBV28, the J gene TRBJ1-6; 10 bases agree with TRBD1. The germline CDR1 and CDR2 sequences are MDHEN and SYDVKM. V shed 5 bases, J shed 9 bases, and the junction held 10 bases outside the gene matches. The CDR3 runs to 16 residues. CDR3 coding DNA: TGTGCCAGCAGTGCTCCGGGACAGGGGTTTAGTTCACCCCTCCACTTT. Translation: CASSAPGQGFSSPLHF.